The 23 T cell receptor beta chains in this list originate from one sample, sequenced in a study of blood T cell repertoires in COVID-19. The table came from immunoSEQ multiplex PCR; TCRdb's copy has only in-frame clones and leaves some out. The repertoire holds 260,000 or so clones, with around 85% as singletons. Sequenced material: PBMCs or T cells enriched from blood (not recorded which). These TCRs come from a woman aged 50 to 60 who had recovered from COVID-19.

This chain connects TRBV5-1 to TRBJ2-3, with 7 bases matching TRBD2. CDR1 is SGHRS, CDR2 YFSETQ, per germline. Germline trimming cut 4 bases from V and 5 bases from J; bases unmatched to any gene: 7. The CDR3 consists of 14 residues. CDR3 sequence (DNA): TGCGCCAGCAGCCTCAGGGACTATCGAGATACGCAGTATTTT. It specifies CASSLRDYRDTQYF.

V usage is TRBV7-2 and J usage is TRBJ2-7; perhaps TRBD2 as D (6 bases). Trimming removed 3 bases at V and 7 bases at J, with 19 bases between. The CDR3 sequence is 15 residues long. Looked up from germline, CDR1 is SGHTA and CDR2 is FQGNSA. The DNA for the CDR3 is TGTGCCAGCAGCTTCCAGGCACTAGCTGTTGAGGAGCAGTACTTC. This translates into CASSFQALAVEEQYF. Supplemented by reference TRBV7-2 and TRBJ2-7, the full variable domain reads GAGVSQSPSNKVTEKGKDVELRCDPISGHTALYWYRQSLGQGLEFLIYFQGNSAPDKSGLPSDRFSAERTGGSVSTLTIQRTQQEDSAVYLCASSFQALAVEEQYFGPGTRLTVT.

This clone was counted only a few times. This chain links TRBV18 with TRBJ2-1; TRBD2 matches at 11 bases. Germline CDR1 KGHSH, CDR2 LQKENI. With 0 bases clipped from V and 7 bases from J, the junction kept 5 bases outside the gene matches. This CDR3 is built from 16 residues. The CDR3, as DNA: TGTGCCAGCTCACCACCGGGACTAGCGGCGATAAATGAGCAGTTCTTC. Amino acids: CASSPPGLAAINEQFF.

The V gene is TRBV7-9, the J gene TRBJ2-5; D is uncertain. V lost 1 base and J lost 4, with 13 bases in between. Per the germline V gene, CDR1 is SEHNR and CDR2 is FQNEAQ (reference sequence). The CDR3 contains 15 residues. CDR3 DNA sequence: TGTGCCAGCAGCTTAGATACAGCAGCCTCAGAGACCCAGTACTTC. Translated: CASSLDTAASETQYF.

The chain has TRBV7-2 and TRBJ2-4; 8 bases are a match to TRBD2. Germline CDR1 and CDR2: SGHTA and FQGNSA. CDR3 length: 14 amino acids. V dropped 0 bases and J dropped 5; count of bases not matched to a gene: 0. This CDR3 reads CASSLALAENIQYF. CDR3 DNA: TGTGCCAGCAGCTTAGCACTAGCGGAAAACATTCAGTACTTC. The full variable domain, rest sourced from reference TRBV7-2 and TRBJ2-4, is GAGVSQSPSNKVTEKGKDVELRCDPISGHTALYWYRQSLGQGLEFLIYFQGNSAPDKSGLPSDRFSAERTGGSVSTLTIQRTQQEDSAVYLCASSLALAENIQYFGAGTRLSVL.

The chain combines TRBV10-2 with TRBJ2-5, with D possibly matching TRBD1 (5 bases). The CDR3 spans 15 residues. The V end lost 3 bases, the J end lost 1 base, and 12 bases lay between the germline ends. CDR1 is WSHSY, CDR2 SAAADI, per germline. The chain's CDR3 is CASSDYGAVQETQYF. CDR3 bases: TGCGCCAGCAGTGATTATGGGGCGGTCCAAGAGACCCAGTACTTC.

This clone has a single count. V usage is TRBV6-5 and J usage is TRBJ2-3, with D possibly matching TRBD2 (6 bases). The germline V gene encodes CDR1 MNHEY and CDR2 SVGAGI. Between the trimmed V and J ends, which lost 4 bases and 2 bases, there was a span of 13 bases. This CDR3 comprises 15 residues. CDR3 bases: TGTGCCAGCAGTTCCACAGGACTAAACACAGATACGCAGTATTTT. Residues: CASSSTGLNTDTQYF.

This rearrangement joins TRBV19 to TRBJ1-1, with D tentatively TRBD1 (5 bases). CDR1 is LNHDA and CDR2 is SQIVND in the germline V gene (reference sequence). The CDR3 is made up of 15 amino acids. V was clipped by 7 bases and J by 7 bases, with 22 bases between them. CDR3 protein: CASNGGSTTDDEAFF. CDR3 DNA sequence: TGTGCCAGTAACGGGGGATCCACGACAGACGATGAAGCTTTCTTT.

The CDR3 DNA is TGTGCCAGCAGCCTCCAGGGGACAGGGCAATACAATGAGCAGTTCTTC. It translates to CASSLQGTGQYNEQFF. The chain is built from TRBV7-9 and TRBJ2-1; 9 nucleotides agree with TRBD1. Germline assignment: CDR1 SEHNR and CDR2 FQNEAQ (reference sequence). There are 16 residues in the CDR3. The junction had 9 bases not matched to a gene; V was cut back by 5 bases and J by 4 bases. Variable domain in full (rest from reference TRBV7-9 and TRBJ2-1): DTGVSQNPRHKITKRGQNVTFRCDPISEHNRLYWYRQTLGQGPEFLTYFQNEAQLEKSRLLSDRFSAERPKGSFSTLEIQRTEQGDSAMYLCASSLQGTGQYNEQFFGPGTRLTVL.

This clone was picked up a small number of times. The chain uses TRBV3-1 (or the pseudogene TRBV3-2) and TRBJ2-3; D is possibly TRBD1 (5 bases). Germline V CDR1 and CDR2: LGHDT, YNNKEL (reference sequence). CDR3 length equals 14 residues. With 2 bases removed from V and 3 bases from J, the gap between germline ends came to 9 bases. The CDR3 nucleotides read TGTGCCAGCAGCCAATCCAAGGGGACAGATACGCAGTATTTT. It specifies CASSQSKGTDTQYF.

This chain's CDR3 is CASSNSGGAADTQYF. The CDR3 DNA is TGTGCCAGCAGTAATAGCGGGGGGGCCGCAGATACGCAGTATTTT. The chain employs TRBV2 and TRBJ2-3; 11 bases align to TRBD2. With 5 bases clipped from V and 4 bases from J, the junction kept 5 bases outside the gene matches. The CDR3 contains 15 residues. Germline V gene sequence: CDR1 SNHLY, CDR2 FYNNEI.

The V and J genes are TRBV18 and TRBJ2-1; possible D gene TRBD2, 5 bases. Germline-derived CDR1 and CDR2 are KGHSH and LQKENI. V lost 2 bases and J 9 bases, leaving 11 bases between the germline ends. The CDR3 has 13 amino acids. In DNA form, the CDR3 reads TGTGCCAGCTCACCAGGACTGAATGGTGAGCAGTTCTTC. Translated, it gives CASSPGLNGEQFF. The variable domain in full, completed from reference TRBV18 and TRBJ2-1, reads NAGVMQNPRHLVRRRGQEARLRCSPMKGHSHVYWYRQLPEEGLKFMVYLQKENIIDESGMPKERFSAEFPKEGPSILRIQQVVRGDSAAYFCASSPGLNGEQFFGPGTRLTVL.

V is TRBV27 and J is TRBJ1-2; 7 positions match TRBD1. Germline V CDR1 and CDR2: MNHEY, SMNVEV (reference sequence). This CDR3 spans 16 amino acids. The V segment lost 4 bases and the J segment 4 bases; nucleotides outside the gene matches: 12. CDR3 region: CASSSVTGRLGYGYTF. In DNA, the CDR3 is TGTGCCAGCAGTTCAGTGACAGGGCGCCTCGGCTATGGCTACACCTTC.

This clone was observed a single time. In DNA, the CDR3 is TGTGCCAGCAGCTCCGGGACAGGGGCATCCTTCTACGAGCAGTACTTC. It yields the protein CASSSGTGASFYEQYF. The chain uses TRBV13 and TRBJ2-7; 10 positions agree with TRBD1. Germline V gives CDR1 PRHDT, CDR2 FYEKMQ (reference sequence). Trimming took 4 bases from V and 3 from J; bases not matched to a gene: 9. The CDR3 runs to 16 residues.

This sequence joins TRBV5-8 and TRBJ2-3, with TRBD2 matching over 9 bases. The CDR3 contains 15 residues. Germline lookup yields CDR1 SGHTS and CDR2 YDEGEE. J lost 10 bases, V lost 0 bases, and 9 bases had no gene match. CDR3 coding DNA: TGTGCCAGCAGCTTGGACGGGACTAGCTTTGCCCCGCAGTATTTT. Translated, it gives CASSLDGTSFAPQYF.

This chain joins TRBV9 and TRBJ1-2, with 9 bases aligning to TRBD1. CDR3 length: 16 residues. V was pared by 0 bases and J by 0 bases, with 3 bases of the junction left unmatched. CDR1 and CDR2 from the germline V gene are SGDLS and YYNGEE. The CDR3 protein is CASSVAGTGPNYGYTF. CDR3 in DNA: TGTGCCAGCAGCGTAGCGGGGACAGGGCCTAACTATGGCTACACCTTC.

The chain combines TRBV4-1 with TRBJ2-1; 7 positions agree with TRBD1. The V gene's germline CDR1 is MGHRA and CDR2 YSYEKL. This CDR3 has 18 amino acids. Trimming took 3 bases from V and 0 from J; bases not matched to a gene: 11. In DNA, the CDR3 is TGCGCCAGCAGCCACCCCGGGACAGCCACCGACTCCTACAATGAGCAGTTCTTC. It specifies CASSHPGTATDSYNEQFF.

CDR3 sequence (DNA): TGTGCCAGCAGCCCTCGACCCTCAGGGAACACTGAAGCTTTCTTT. Translating it yields CASSPRPSGNTEAFF. The genes are TRBV14 and TRBJ1-1; D is ambiguous. CDR3 length equals 15 residues. Between the trimmed V and J ends, which lost 4 bases and 1 base, there was a span of 13 bases. Per germline, CDR1 SGHDN and CDR2 FVKESK.

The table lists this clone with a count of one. The CDR3 DNA follows: TGTGCCAGCAGCCAAGCGAGCTTTGTGGTCGGGAACACTGAAGCTTTCTTT. It is translated as CASSQASFVVGNTEAFF. V is TRBV3-1 (or the pseudogene TRBV3-2) and J is TRBJ1-1, with unresolved D. CDR1 and CDR2 (germline): LGHDT, YNNKEL (reference sequence). This CDR3 is 17 amino acids long. The germline V and J ends were trimmed by 1 base and 1 base, with 16 bases remaining between them.

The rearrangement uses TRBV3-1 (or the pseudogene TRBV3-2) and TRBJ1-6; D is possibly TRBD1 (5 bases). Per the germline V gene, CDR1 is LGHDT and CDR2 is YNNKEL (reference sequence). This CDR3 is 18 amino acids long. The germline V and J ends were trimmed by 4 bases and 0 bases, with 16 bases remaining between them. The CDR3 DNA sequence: TGTGCCAGCAGCCGGAAGAGGCAGGGAGGCTCCTATAATTCACCCCTCCACTTT. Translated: CASSRKRQGGSYNSPLHF.

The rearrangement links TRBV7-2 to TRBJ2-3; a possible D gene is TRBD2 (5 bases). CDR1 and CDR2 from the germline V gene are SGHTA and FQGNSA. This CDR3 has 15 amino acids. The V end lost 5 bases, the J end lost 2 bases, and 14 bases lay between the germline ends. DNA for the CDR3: TGTGCCAGCAGCGTCGGGATCCTACTCACAGATACGCAGTATTTT. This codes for CASSVGILLTDTQYF. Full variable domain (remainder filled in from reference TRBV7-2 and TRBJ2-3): GAGVSQSPSNKVTEKGKDVELRCDPISGHTALYWYRQSLGQGLEFLIYFQGNSAPDKSGLPSDRFSAERTGGSVSTLTIQRTQQEDSAVYLCASSVGILLTDTQYFGPGTRLTVL.

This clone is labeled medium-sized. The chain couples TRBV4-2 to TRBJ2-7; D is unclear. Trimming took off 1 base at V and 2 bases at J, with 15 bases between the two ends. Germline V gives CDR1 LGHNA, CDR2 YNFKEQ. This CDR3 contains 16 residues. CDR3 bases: TGTGCCAGCAGCCAAGGTCCTGACTCTCCAGCCTACGAGCAGTACTTC. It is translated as CASSQGPDSPAYEQYF.

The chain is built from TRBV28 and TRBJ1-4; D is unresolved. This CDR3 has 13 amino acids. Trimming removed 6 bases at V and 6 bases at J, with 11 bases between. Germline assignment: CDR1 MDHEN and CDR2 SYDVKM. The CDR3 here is CASSSHSYEKLFF. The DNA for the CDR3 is TGTGCCAGCAGCAGTCACAGCTATGAAAAACTGTTTTTT.